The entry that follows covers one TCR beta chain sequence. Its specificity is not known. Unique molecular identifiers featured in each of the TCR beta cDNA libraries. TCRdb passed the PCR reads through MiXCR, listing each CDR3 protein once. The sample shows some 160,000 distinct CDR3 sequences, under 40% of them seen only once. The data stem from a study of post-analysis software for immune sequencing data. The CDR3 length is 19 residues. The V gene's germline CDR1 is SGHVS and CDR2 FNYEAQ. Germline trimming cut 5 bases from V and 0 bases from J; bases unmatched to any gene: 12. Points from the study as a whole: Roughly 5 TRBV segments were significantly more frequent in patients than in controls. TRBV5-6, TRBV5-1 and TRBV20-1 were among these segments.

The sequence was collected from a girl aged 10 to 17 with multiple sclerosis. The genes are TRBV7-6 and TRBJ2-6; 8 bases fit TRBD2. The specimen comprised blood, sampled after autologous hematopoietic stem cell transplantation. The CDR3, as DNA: TGTGCCAGCAGCCGCCGTCGGCGGGAGGAACACTCTGGGGCCAACGTCCTGACTTTC. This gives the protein CASSRRRREEHSGANVLTF.